The clone carrying this T cell receptor beta chain was counted a single time. Its antigen is currently unknown. These data come from a study of blood T cells in healthy people across ages. The overall study: Using template switching, researchers captured about one barcoded beta molecule for each two T cells.

Germline V CDR1 and CDR2: SNHLY, FYNNEI. Trimming pared 6 bases from V and 0 bases from J, leaving 7 bases between. CDR3 length equals 13 residues. The study's findings and limits: In the absence of known donor CMV status, changes in expanded clonotypes were possibly confounded.

Total RNA, at least 5 micrograms per sample, was extracted from PBMCs. A J-beta primer mix and a sample-barcoded 5' primer were used in a second PCR of roughly 7 to 12 cycles. Via MiXCR, TCRdb re-called the 5' RACE reads, giving one row per CDR3 protein. Among 700,000 to 900,000 distinct CDR3 sequences, roughly 53% were seen once, and the ten largest hold about 42%. Sample: blood. The sequence derives from a man older than 75 in good health. The chain links TRBV2 to TRBJ2-3, with D hard to call. The CDR3: CASRGFSTDTQYF. The CDR3 DNA reads as TGTGCCAGCAGAGGATTTAGCACAGATACGCAGTATTTT.